This TCR beta chain was identified in a study of CD8+CD57+ T cells in acquired aplastic anemia. CDR3 length: 13 amino acids. Trimming stripped 2 bases from V and 3 bases from J, with 7 bases between. The germline V gene encodes CDR1 ENHRY and CDR2 SYGVKD. Genomic DNA served as template for TCR beta VDJ and CDR3 profiling. TCRdb reprocessed the reads with MiXCR, giving one entry per CDR3 protein. This sample has hundreds of thousands of distinct CDR3 sequences, with 65% to 75% found just once. The chain has TRBV10-3 and TRBJ1-2, with a weak D call TRBD1 (6 bases). This clonotype originated in a human donor in good health, serving as a control. The sequencing input was sorted CD4+, CD8+, or CD8+CD57+ T cells (not recorded which) from PBMCs. DNA of the CDR3: TGTGCCATCAGTGAGGGGGGCTACTATGGCTACACCTTC. Translated, it gives CAISEGGYYGYTF.